The text below deals with one TCR beta chain. Per the authors' pipeline: Reference gene primers were amplified, and this amplification served to estimate nucleated cell counts. Produced via immunoSEQ multiplex PCR; TCRdb's table is partial and in-frame only. V and J calls and clone size are those listed in that table; D and trimming were worked out from the DNA. The profile shows about 160,000 clones, approximately 81% of them singletons. This record belongs to a study of blood T cell repertoires in COVID-19. Study summary: Spain, Italy and the United States supplied samples that represented acute and convalescent COVID-19. Sample material is recorded as cDNA or gDNA derived from T cells, B-cell-depleted T cells, or PBMCs.

Sequencing was done on a sample of peripheral blood. The clonotype originates from a human donor with acute or convalescent COVID-19. The donor label of this sample is uncertain.

The CDR3 is CASSQGLGTDTQYF. CDR3 bases: TGTGCCAGCAGCCAAGGACTTGGCACAGATACGCAGTATTTT. This chain uses TRBV7-3 with TRBJ2-3; D perhaps matches TRBD2 (5 bases). The CDR3 spans 14 residues. Germline V gene sequence: CDR1 SGHTA, CDR2 FQGTGA. V lost 5 bases and J lost 1, with 10 bases in between.